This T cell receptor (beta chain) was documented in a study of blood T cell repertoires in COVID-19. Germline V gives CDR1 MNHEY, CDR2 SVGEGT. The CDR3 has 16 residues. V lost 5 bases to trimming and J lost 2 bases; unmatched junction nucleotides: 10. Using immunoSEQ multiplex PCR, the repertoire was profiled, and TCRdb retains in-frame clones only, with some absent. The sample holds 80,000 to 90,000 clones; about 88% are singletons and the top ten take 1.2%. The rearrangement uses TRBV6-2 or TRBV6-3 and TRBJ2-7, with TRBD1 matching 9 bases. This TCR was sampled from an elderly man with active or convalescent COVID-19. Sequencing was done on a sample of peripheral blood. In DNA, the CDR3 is TGTGCCAGCAGTGATCAGTCCGGGACAGGGACCTACGAGCAGTACTTC. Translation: CASSDQSGTGTYEQYF.